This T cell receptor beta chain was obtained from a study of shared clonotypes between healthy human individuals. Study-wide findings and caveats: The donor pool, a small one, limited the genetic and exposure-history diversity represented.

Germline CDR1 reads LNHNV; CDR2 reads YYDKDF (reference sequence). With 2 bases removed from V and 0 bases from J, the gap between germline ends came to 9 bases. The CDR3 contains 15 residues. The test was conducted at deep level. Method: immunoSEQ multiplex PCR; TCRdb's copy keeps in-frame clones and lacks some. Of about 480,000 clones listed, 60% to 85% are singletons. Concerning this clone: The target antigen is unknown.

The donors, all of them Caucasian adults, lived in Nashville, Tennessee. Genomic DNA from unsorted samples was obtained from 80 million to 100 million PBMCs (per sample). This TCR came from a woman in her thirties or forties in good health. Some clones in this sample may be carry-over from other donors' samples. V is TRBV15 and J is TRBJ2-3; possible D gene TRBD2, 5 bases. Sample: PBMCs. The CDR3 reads CATSRSGTSTDTQYF. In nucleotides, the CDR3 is TGTGCCACCAGCAGAAGCGGTACTAGCACAGATACGCAGTATTTT.